The 13 T cell receptor beta chains in this list originate from one sample, sequenced in a study of T-cell memory formation after mild COVID-19. TCRdb re-called the 5' RACE reads through MiXCR, storing one row per CDR3 protein. The repertoire includes some 250,000 distinct CDR3 sequences, over 8.5% of them detected once, and around 23% sits in the top ten. The specimen sequenced was PBMCs or a T cell subset sorted from them (not recorded which). Receptors were obtained from a man aged 18 to 35 who had mild COVID-19 (a few samples of this study predate the infection). Cell type and time point are not known.

The chain carries TRBV7-9 and TRBJ1-2; the D is unclear. CDR1 and CDR2 (germline): SEHNR, FQNEAQ (reference sequence). The CDR3 runs 16 residues. Trimming left V 0 bases short and J 1 base short, with 12 bases between. CDR3 region: CASSLAGETFNYGYTF. The CDR3 nucleotides read TGTGCCAGCAGCTTAGCCGGGGAGACTTTTAACTATGGCTACACCTTC.

The rearrangement links TRBV5-1 to TRBJ2-3; possibly TRBD2 for D (7 bases). Germline V gene data show CDR1 as SGHRS and CDR2 as YFSETQ. V lost 4 bases, J lost 4 bases, and 19 bases lay in between. This CDR3 contains 16 residues. CDR3 protein: CASSGGDWGRADTQYF. The CDR3 DNA sequence: TGCGCCAGCAGCGGGGGGGACTGGGGGCGCGCAGATACGCAGTATTTT.

This chain connects TRBV7-8 to TRBJ2-3, with a weak D call TRBD1 (6 bases). The CDR3 has 13 residues. V was shortened by 3 bases and J by 4 bases, with 8 bases between the two germline ends. The germline gives CDR1 SGHVS, CDR2 FQNEAQ. The CDR3 DNA sequence: TGTGCCAGCAGCTTTGGACAGTCAGATACGCAGTATTTT. This translates into CASSFGQSDTQYF.

This chain connects TRBV4-2 to TRBJ2-7, with D possibly TRBD1 on 6 matching bases. The germline gives CDR1 LGHNA, CDR2 YNFKEQ. The ends were cut back, 0 bases at V and 8 bases at J, with 17 bases in the middle. The CDR3 spans 15 residues. CDR3 in DNA: TGTGCCAGCAGCCAAGATCTGGACAGCAGTGAGAAGCAGTACTTC. The encoded protein is CASSQDLDSSEKQYF.

This clonotype was detected only a few times. This rearrangement joins TRBV10-3 to TRBJ1-1; no clear D gene. Per the germline V gene, CDR1 is ENHRY and CDR2 is SYGVKD. The V and J ends lost 7 bases and 1 base respectively, with 10 bases between them. This CDR3 has 13 amino acids. The CDR3 DNA is TGTGCCATCAAAAATCCAGGGAACACTGAAGCTTTCTTT. The encoded protein is CAIKNPGNTEAFF.

This clonotype appeared a few times. The chain uses TRBV4-1 and TRBJ2-6; 8 bases map to TRBD2. V trimming: 4 bases; J trimming: 0 bases; junction bases outside the gene matches: 11. Germline V gives CDR1 MGHRA, CDR2 YSYEKL. The CDR3 runs to 19 residues. CDR3 amino acids: CASSPPGKRGPSGANVLTF. The CDR3 region has the DNA TGCGCCAGCAGCCCCCCTGGAAAGCGGGGGCCCTCTGGGGCCAACGTCCTGACTTTC.

The chain couples TRBV20-1 to TRBJ2-3; D may be TRBD1 (5 bases). This CDR3 is 14 amino acids long. Germline V gene data show CDR1 as DFQATT and CDR2 as SNEGSKA (reference sequence). V shed 6 bases and J shed 0 bases, with 13 bases lying between them. The chain's CDR3 is CSAVDKSSTDTQYF. In DNA, the CDR3 is TGCAGTGCCGTGGACAAATCTAGCACAGATACGCAGTATTTT.

This clonotype was found many times. V gene TRBV7-2 combines with J gene TRBJ2-1, with D maybe TRBD2 (6 bases). Germline V lookup: CDR1 SGHTA, CDR2 FQGNSA. The CDR3 is 16 residues long. V lost 2 bases to trimming and J lost 0 bases, with 11 bases between them. The CDR3 DNA sequence: TGTGCCAGCAGCTTAACGTGGAGGGGCTCCTACAATGAGCAGTTCTTC. It codes for CASSLTWRGSYNEQFF.

This clonotype appeared a few times. The chain uses TRBV4-3 and TRBJ2-2, with D uncertain. Germline CDR1 is LGHNA and CDR2 is YSLEER. The V gene lost 4 bases and the J gene lost 4 bases, with 4 bases spanning the gap. This CDR3 spans 12 amino acids. The CDR3 protein is CASSRGTGELFF. The CDR3 bases are TGCGCCAGCAGCCGGGGCACCGGGGAGCTGTTTTTT.

This clonotype was observed many times. J is TRBJ2-1 and V is TRBV7-2; D call uncertain. Trimming stripped 2 bases from V and 0 bases from J, with 14 bases between. Germline V gene data show CDR1 as SGHTA and CDR2 as FQGNSA. The CDR3 covers 17 residues. The CDR3 DNA reads TGTGCCAGCAGCTTAATTGGCAGCCCGAACTCCTACAATGAGCAGTTCTTC. Encoded protein: CASSLIGSPNSYNEQFF.

This clonotype appeared a few times. The chain recombines TRBV6-2 or TRBV6-3 with TRBJ2-1, with 7 bases aligning to TRBD1. Trimming cost V 7 bases and J 9 bases; bases outside gene matches: 12. CDR1 and CDR2 from the germline V gene are MNHEY and SVGEGT. The CDR3 runs 14 residues. CDR3 protein: CASIHRAGGLEQFF. The CDR3 nucleotides read TGTGCCAGCATCCATCGGGCAGGGGGTCTTGAGCAGTTCTTC.

The rearrangement uses TRBV5-1 and TRBJ2-5; no firm D call. The CDR3 runs 13 residues. Trimming shortened V by 0 bases and J by 5 bases, and 8 bases separated the two germline ends. The V gene's germline CDR1 is SGHRS and CDR2 YFSETQ. The CDR3 nucleotides read TGCGCCAGCAGCTTGGGAATCGGGGAGACCCAGTACTTC. Residues: CASSLGIGETQYF. Complete variable domain (other parts from reference TRBV5-1 and TRBJ2-5): KAGVTQTPRYLIKTRGQQVTLSCSPISGHRSVSWYQQTPGQGLQFLFEYFSETQRNKGNFPGRFSGRQFSNSRSEMNVSTLELGDSALYLCASSLGIGETQYFGPGTRLLVL.

This clonotype has only a few counts. The chain combines TRBV29-1 with TRBJ2-7; TRBD1 is a possible D gene (6 bases). Germline V gene data show CDR1 as SQVTM and CDR2 as ANQGSEA. V was shortened by 7 bases and J by 5 bases, with 15 bases between the two germline ends. The CDR3 spans 12 residues. The CDR3 is CSALGQRDEQYF. CDR3 nucleotide sequence: TGCAGCGCTTTAGGACAGCGAGACGAGCAGTACTTC.